One TCR beta chain is described in this entry. The source of the sample is a study of T cells and Merkel cell carcinoma outcomes. This table comes from immunoSEQ multiplex PCR, and its TCRdb copy is limited to in-frame clones, with some not included. This sample has 8,500 to 10,000 clones; less than 90% occur once, and the top ten carry around 2.5%. Trimming shortened V by 4 bases and J by 4 bases, and 16 bases separated the two germline ends. This CDR3 contains 15 residues. CDR1 and CDR2 from the germline V gene are SGHRS and YFSETQ. V and J are TRBV5-1 and TRBJ2-3; possibly TRBD1 for D (6 bases). This TCR was recovered from a human donor with Merkel cell carcinoma. Sequences were obtained from tumor tissue from Merkel cell carcinoma. The CDR3 is CASSQTGLSADTQYF. The CDR3 bases are TGCGCCAGCAGCCAAACAGGGCTTAGCGCAGATACGCAGTATTTT.